Listed below are T cell receptor beta chains from one sample, sequenced in a study of blood T cell repertoires in COVID-19. The assay was immunoSEQ multiplex PCR, and TCRdb's table has in-frame clones only and misses some. The sample yields about 170,000 clones, approximately 82% seen once. The source material was peripheral blood. Source of these receptors: a woman in her sixties or seventies who had recovered from COVID-19. The CDR3 runs from the conserved cysteine through the conserved F or W. D genes are given only for firm matches. A row's size may be missing; if present it is once, few, many or a size class.

>TRBJ2-6|TRBV2|TRBD1|.
TGTGCCAGCAACCCTGACAGGGCCGGGGCCAACGTCCTGACTTTC
CASNPDRAGANVLTF
>TRBJ2-6|TRBV5-1|.|.
TGCGCCACGTCCGCGGGCCCGGGCGGGGCCAACGTCCTGACTTTC
CATSAGPGGANVLTF
>TRBJ1-3|TRBV29-1|.|.
TGCAGCGCCCGGGGGGACTCTTCCTCTGGAAACACCATATATTTT
CSARGDSSSGNTIYF
>TRBJ1-6|TRBV9|.|.
TGTGCCAGCAGCCCCACCAGCCGGGATTCACCCCTCCACTTT
CASSPTSRDSPLHF
>TRBJ2-7|TRBV7-9|TRBD1|.
TGTGCCACCGGGCCCCCCCCAGGGACAGGGACCTACGAGCAGTACTTC
CATGPPPGTGTYEQYF
>TRBJ1-1|TRBV18|.|.
TGTGCCAGCTCACCCCTACAGGGCCCGGGGAACACTGAAGCTTTCTTT
CASSPLQGPGNTEAFF
>TRBJ2-3|TRBV7-3|TRBD2|.
TGTGCCAGCAGCCCCGGACTAGCGGGGGGGCCAGATACGCAGTATTTT
CASSPGLAGGPDTQYF
>TRBJ1-3|TRBV7-2|.|once
TGTGCCAGCAGCCCCCCCCTGGGCAGCACCTCTGGAAACACCATATATTTT
CASSPPLGSTSGNTIYF
>TRBJ1-3|TRBV10-3|.|.
TGTGCCATCAGGCCGGACAGTCTCTCTGGAAACACCATATATTTT
CAIRPDSLSGNTIYF
>TRBJ2-7|TRBV13|TRBD1|.
TGTGCCAGCAGCACCGGGACAGGGGGTCGGACCTACGAGCAGTACTTC
CASSTGTGGRTYEQYF
>TRBJ1-2|TRBV3-1/TRBV3-2|.|many
TGTGCCAGCAGCCAAGATTTGCAGGGTGGGTATGGCTACACCTTC
CASSQDLQGGYGYTF
>TRBJ2-2|TRBV4-3|.|.
TGCGCCAGCAGCCGGGGAGAGGGCGGAAACACCGGGGAGCTGTTTTTT
CASSRGEGGNTGELFF
>TRBJ1-2|TRBV14|TRBD1|.
TGTGCCAGCAGCCTCCGGGACAGCGCCTATGGCTACACCTTC
CASSLRDSAYGYTF
>TRBJ2-5|TRBV27|.|.
TGTGCCAGCAGTTTGGCCGGTACGGGGACCCAGTACTTC
CASSLAGTGTQYF
>TRBJ1-1|TRBV13|.|.
TGTGCCAGCAGCTTAGGGGGCAGGGCGGCTTTCTTT
CASSLGGRAAFF
>TRBJ1-1|TRBV30|.|.
TGTGCCTGGGGGCGGGGGAACACTGAAGCTTTCTTT
CAWGRGNTEAFF
>TRBJ2-7|TRBV11-3|TRBD2|.
TGTGCCAGCAGCGTGGGACTAGCTCCTTCCTACGAGCAGTACTTC
CASSVGLAPSYEQYF
>TRBJ2-7|TRBV29-1|TRBD1|.
TGCAGCGTTGAACTCACAGGGGCCTACGAGCAGTACTTC
CSVELTGAYEQYF
>TRBJ1-1|TRBV10-3|.|.
TGTGCCATCAGTTCGAGAACGCCTAACACTGAAGCTTTCTTT
CAISSRTPNTEAFF
>TRBJ2-7|TRBV3-1/TRBV3-2|.|once
TGTGCCAGCAGCCAAGAGTGGCGGGCCTACGAGCAGTACTTC
CASSQEWRAYEQYF
>TRBJ2-3|TRBV28|.|.
TGTGCCAGCACCACGGCGGGACAGATCACAGATACGCAGTATTTT
CASTTAGQITDTQYF
>TRBJ1-1|TRBV6-5|.|few
TGTGCCAGCAGTTATTGGAGGGGCGCTGAAGCTTTCTTT
CASSYWRGAEAFF
>TRBJ1-5|TRBV11-2|.|.
TGTGCCAGCAGCCACGGACAACCGAATCAGCCCCAGCATTTT
CASSHGQPNQPQHF
>TRBJ2-1|TRBV27|.|.
TGTGCCAGCAGTTTAATTTCGGGGGGCGCGGGTGAGCAGTTCTTC
CASSLISGGAGEQFF
>TRBJ2-4|TRBV13|TRBD1|.
TGTGCCAGCAGCTTGGGCGGGACAGGAAGGGACATTCAGTACTTC
CASSLGGTGRDIQYF
>TRBJ2-3|TRBV9|.|.
TGTGCCAGCAGCGTCCAGGGGAGTGCAGATACGCAGTATTTT
CASSVQGSADTQYF
>TRBJ1-4|TRBV4-1|.|.
TGCGCCAGCAGCCCCCGGGACTCAAATGAAAAACTGTTTTTT
CASSPRDSNEKLFF
>TRBJ1-4|TRBV19|TRBD1|.
TGTGCCAGTAGCCCTCGGGGGGACAGGGCTGAAAAACTGTTTTTT
CASSPRGDRAEKLFF
>TRBJ2-1|TRBV28|.|.
TGTGCCAGCAGTCCACCCTCTACTAGTGAGCAGTTCTTC
CASSPPSTSEQFF
>TRBJ2-3|TRBV5-1|TRBD2|.
TGCGCCAGCAGCTCTACTAGCGGGCCCTCTTTCGCAGATACGCAGTATTTT
CASSSTSGPSFADTQYF
>TRBJ1-1|TRBV7-9|TRBD1|.
TGTGCCAGCAGCTTATGGGACAGGGGAGGGGAAGCTTTCTTT
CASSLWDRGGEAFF
>TRBJ2-2|TRBV12-3/TRBV12-4|.|.
TGTGCCAGCAGTGGCTCAACCGGGGAGCTGTTTTTT
CASSGSTGELFF
>TRBJ2-5|TRBV20-1|TRBD2|.
TGCAGTGCTAGTAGCGGGGGGGCCCAAGAGACCCAGTACTTC
CSASSGGAQETQYF
>TRBJ2-7|TRBV6-5|TRBD1|.
TGTGCCAGCCGCAAGACAGGGACCTACGAGCAGTACTTC
CASRKTGTYEQYF
>TRBJ1-1|TRBV5-1|.|.
TGCGCCAGCAGCCAAACAGGGTCCACTGAAGCTTTCTTT
CASSQTGSTEAFF
>TRBJ2-7|TRBV15|TRBD1|.
TGTGCCACCAGCAGAGTAAACAGGGGATCCTACGAGCAGTACTTC
CATSRVNRGSYEQYF
>TRBJ2-1|TRBV19|.|.
TGTGCCAGTACCCCTTCGGTTTACAATGAGCAGTTCTTC
CASTPSVYNEQFF
>TRBJ1-1|TRBV6-6|.|.
TGTGCCAGCACCACCAGGCCGGCAAACACTGAAGCTTTCTTT
CASTTRPANTEAFF
>TRBJ2-3|TRBV7-7|TRBD2|.
TGTGCCAGCAGCGCACTAGCGGGGGCCACAGATACGCAGTATTTT
CASSALAGATDTQYF
>TRBJ2-3|TRBV10-1|.|.
TGCGCCAGCAGTGGGCCCCCGGGGGGCCGGACAGATACGCAGTATTTT
CASSGPPGGRTDTQYF
>TRBJ2-2|TRBV6-1|TRBD2|once
TGTGCCAGCAGTGAACCGGGACTAGCGGGGCCCGGGGAGCTGTTTTTT
CASSEPGLAGPGELFF
>TRBJ1-2|TRBV10-3|.|.
TGTGCCATCAGTGAGGCAAAGACAGCGCCCTATGGCTACACCTTC
CAISEAKTAPYGYTF
>TRBJ2-5|TRBV19|TRBD1|.
TGTGCCAGTAGGCCCCCAGGGGGCCACGAATACTTC
CASRPPGGHEYF
>TRBJ2-2|TRBV7-3|.|.
TGTGCCAGCAGCCCCCCCGGGGGGCTGGCCGGGGAGCTGTTTTTT
CASSPPGGLAGELFF
>TRBJ2-5|TRBV9|.|.
TGTGCCAGCTCGGTCGCTAGCGCGTACCAAGAGACCCAGTACTTC
CASSVASAYQETQYF